The sample holds many counts of the clone carrying this T cell receptor (beta chain). Antigen unknown. The data originate from a study of T cells in Graves' hyperthyroidism and ophthalmopathy. The CDR3 is 20 amino acids. V was clipped by 2 bases and J by 5 bases; unmatched bases: 16. Ophthalmopathy patients had moderate-to-severe active disease, CAS ≥3, NOSPECS ≥4, and disease duration under 3 months. Exclusion of patients followed from uncontrolled infection, other autoimmune disease, pregnancy or lactation. The source of the PBMCs was over 8.5 ml of fresh peripheral blood. Overall study findings and caveats: Most thyroid clonotypes that were expanded above 0.001 also turned up in blood.

RNA transcripts yielded amplified TCR beta CDR3 regions. Initially, a first-round RT-PCR of the TCR CDR3 employed the HTBI primer set. TCRdb reprocessed the multiplex PCR reads via MiXCR and lists one record per CDR3 protein. Of hundreds of thousands of distinct CDR3 sequences listed, about 14% are singletons. The sequencing sample was made of blood. The sequence was obtained from a woman in her forties or fifties with Graves' ophthalmopathy. The gene calls are TRBV12-3 or TRBV12-4 and TRBJ2-1; 12 bases are shared with TRBD2. CDR3 protein: CASSLFFSTSGSRENNEQFF. CDR3 nucleotides: TGTGCCAGCAGTTTATTTTTTTCGACTAGCGGGAGTCGGGAGAACAATGAGCAGTTCTTC.